The next 20 T cell receptor beta chains were all read from a single sample in a study of T cell responses to AZD1222 COVID-19 vaccine. Profiling relied on immunoSEQ multiplex PCR, and the TCRdb table lists in-frame clones only, not all of them. The data show 110,000 to 150,000 clones, 80% to 95% seen once. The sequences come from peripheral blood, collected on day 0 of AZD1222 vaccination. Every receptor here comes from an adult in good health.

The chain uses TRBV7-6 and TRBJ1-4; unclear D gene. The germline V gene encodes CDR1 SGHVS and CDR2 FNYEAQ. Trimming stripped 0 bases from V and 12 bases from J, with 11 bases between. The length of the CDR3 is 13 residues. In nucleotides, the CDR3 is TGTGCCAGCAGCTTAGCATATGGCGGAGAACTGTTTTTT. The encoded protein is CASSLAYGGELFF.

This rearrangement joins TRBV10-3 to TRBJ2-7, with D possibly matching TRBD1 (5 bases). Trimming removed 6 bases from V and 2 bases from J, with 14 bases in between. Germline V gene sequence: CDR1 ENHRY, CDR2 SYGVKD. CDR3 size: 14 residues. The CDR3, as DNA: TGTGCCATCAGGGGGTTGCCAGGGACCTACGAGCAGTACTTC. Translating gives CAIRGLPGTYEQYF.

The J gene is TRBJ2-5, the V gene TRBV11-2; D gene ambiguous. CDR3 length: 12 amino acids. The V gene lost 4 bases and the J gene lost 7 bases, with 10 bases spanning the gap. Per germline, CDR1 SGHAT and CDR2 FQNNGV. The chain's CDR3 is CASSSYPGTQYF. Written as DNA, the CDR3 is TGTGCCAGCAGCTCCTATCCCGGGACCCAGTACTTC.

The chain uses TRBV7-3 and TRBJ2-3; 7 bases align to TRBD1. Germline CDR1 reads SGHTA; CDR2 reads FQGTGA. This CDR3 is 14 amino acids long. V dropped 4 bases and J dropped 3; count of bases not matched to a gene: 4. The CDR3 protein is CASSSDRETDTQYF. The CDR3 DNA follows: TGTGCCAGCAGCTCCGACAGGGAAACAGATACGCAGTATTTT.

The rearrangement uses TRBV7-9 and TRBJ2-7; 8 bases line up with TRBD2. The CDR3 extends over 16 amino acids. With V trimmed by 4 bases and J by 5 bases, 13 bases remained unmatched. Looked up from germline, CDR1 is SEHNR and CDR2 is FQNEAQ (reference sequence). The DNA for the CDR3 is TGTGCCAGCAGCTCGGGGAGCGGGAGTACCCTCCACGAGCAGTACTTC. This codes for CASSSGSGSTLHEQYF.

V usage is TRBV6-5 and J usage is TRBJ1-5; 7 positions agree with TRBD1. CDR1 MNHEY and CDR2 SVGAGI come from the germline V gene. The CDR3 length is 13 residues. With V trimmed by 6 bases and J by 5 bases, 4 bases remained unmatched. For the CDR3, the DNA is TGTGCCAGCAGCGACAGGGCGCATCAGCCCCAGCATTTT. Translated, it gives CASSDRAHQPQHF.

The J gene is TRBJ1-5, the V gene TRBV12-5, with unresolved D. The CDR3 has 13 amino acids. The V gene lost 8 bases and the J gene lost 2 bases, with 10 bases spanning the gap. CDR1 and CDR2 from the germline V gene are LGHNT and FRNRAP. In DNA, the CDR3 is TGTGCTAGTCAGGCGACGGGCAATCAGCCCCAGCATTTT. It codes for CASQATGNQPQHF.

The chain links TRBV18 to TRBJ2-1; D is uncertain. Germline-derived CDR1 and CDR2 are KGHSH and LQKENI. Between the trimmed V and J ends, which lost 0 bases and 11 bases, there was a span of 17 bases. The CDR3 has 15 residues. CDR3 sequence: CASSPPISSTTQQFF. The CDR3 DNA is TGTGCCAGCTCACCACCGATCTCCTCTACAACCCAGCAGTTCTTC.

The V call is TRBV6-5, the J call TRBJ1-5; perhaps TRBD1 as D (5 bases). The V gene lost 5 bases and the J gene lost 1 base, with 12 bases spanning the gap. CDR1 MNHEY and CDR2 SVGAGI come from the germline V gene. This CDR3 has 15 residues. The CDR3, as DNA: TGTGCCAGCAGTCGCCACCGACAGAGCAATCAGCCCCAGCATTTT. As protein: CASSRHRQSNQPQHF.

The J gene is TRBJ1-6, the V gene TRBV5-4; 8 bases align to TRBD1. This CDR3 has 14 amino acids. Trimming took 2 bases from V and 10 from J; bases not matched to a gene: 5. The germline CDR1 and CDR2 sequences are SGHNT and YYREEE (reference sequence). The CDR3 coding sequence is TGTGCCAGCAGCTTCGACAGGGGCGGGTCACCCCTCCACTTT. Its protein product is CASSFDRGGSPLHF.

V usage is TRBV5-5 and J usage is TRBJ1-1; D may be TRBD1 (5 bases). CDR1 is SGHKS, CDR2 YYEKEE, per germline (reference sequence). V lost 2 bases and J 1 base, leaving 9 bases between the germline ends. CDR3 length: 14 amino acids. The CDR3 bases are TGTGCCAGCAGCTTAGGGGTGGGGAACACTGAAGCTTTCTTT. Protein sequence: CASSLGVGNTEAFF.

This chain joins TRBV13 and TRBJ2-2; a weak D match, TRBD1 (6 bases). Trimming removed 3 bases from V and 5 bases from J, with 16 bases in between. Germline lookup yields CDR1 PRHDT and CDR2 FYEKMQ (reference sequence). The CDR3 is made up of 16 amino acids. The CDR3 reads CASSFTGATGTGELFF. CDR3 nucleotides: TGTGCCAGCAGCTTTACCGGCGCGACAGGTACCGGGGAGCTGTTTTTT. Filled out from reference TRBV13 and TRBJ2-2, the complete variable domain reads AAGVIQSPRHLIKEKRETATLKCYPIPRHDTVYWYQQGPGQDPQFLISFYEKMQSDKGSIPDRFSAQQFSDYHSELNMSSLELGDSALYFCASSFTGATGTGELFFGEGSRLTVL.

This clone was detected only once. The rearrangement uses TRBV6-5 and TRBJ1-3, with TRBD1 matching over 7 bases. Per germline, CDR1 MNHEY and CDR2 SVGAGI. Trimming at V came to 6 bases and at J to 4 bases, leaving 3 bases not matched to a gene. The CDR3 is 13 residues long. The CDR3 region is CASSRQGGNTIYF. CDR3 bases: TGTGCCAGCAGCCGACAGGGCGGAAACACCATATATTTT.

The J gene is TRBJ2-5, the V gene TRBV9; possibly TRBD2 for D (7 bases). This CDR3 is 16 amino acids long. V lost 0 bases and J lost 1, with 13 bases in between. The germline V gene has CDR1 SGDLS and CDR2 YYNGEE. CDR3 in amino acids: CASSVAAGAFQETQYF. Here the CDR3 DNA reads TGTGCCAGCAGCGTAGCGGCGGGGGCCTTCCAAGAGACCCAGTACTTC. Based on the CDR3 plus reference TRBV9 and TRBJ2-5, the full variable domain is DSGVTQTPKHLITATGQRVTLRCSPRSGDLSVYWYQQSLDQGLQFLIQYYNGEERAKGNILERFSAQQFPDLHSELNLSSLELGDSALYFCASSVAAGAFQETQYFGPGTRLLVL.

The rearrangement links TRBV7-2 to TRBJ2-3; D unresolved. The CDR3 consists of 13 residues. The V end was cut by 2 bases, the J end by 6 bases, with 9 bases between. Germline V gene sequence: CDR1 SGHTA, CDR2 FQGNSA. CDR3 amino acids: CASSLINLDTQYF. CDR3 DNA: TGTGCCAGCAGCTTAATAAATCTCGATACGCAGTATTTT.

The chain links TRBV5-1 to TRBJ2-2, with TRBD1 as a possible D gene (5 bases). V was shortened by 0 bases and J by 2 bases, with 11 bases between the two germline ends. Germline V gene sequence: CDR1 SGHRS, CDR2 YFSETQ. This CDR3 spans 16 amino acids. The CDR3 loop reads CASSLEGRANTGELFF. CDR3 DNA: TGCGCCAGCAGCTTGGAAGGCAGGGCAAACACCGGGGAGCTGTTTTTT. Together with reference TRBV5-1 and TRBJ2-2, the CDR3 gives the full variable domain: KAGVTQTPRYLIKTRGQQVTLSCSPISGHRSVSWYQQTPGQGLQFLFEYFSETQRNKGNFPGRFSGRQFSNSRSEMNVSTLELGDSALYLCASSLEGRANTGELFFGEGSRLTVL.

This chain joins TRBV5-1 and TRBJ1-2; D is unresolved. Trimming pared 3 bases from V and 6 bases from J, leaving 24 bases between. The CDR3 totals 17 residues. Germline loops: CDR1 SGHRS, CDR2 YFSETQ. The CDR3 spells CASSYLPRRAFGHGYTF. In DNA, the CDR3 is TGCGCCAGCAGCTATCTACCTCGTCGGGCCTTTGGACATGGCTACACCTTC. The complete variable domain, with remaining parts taken from reference TRBV5-1 and TRBJ1-2, reads KAGVTQTPRYLIKTRGQQVTLSCSPISGHRSVSWYQQTPGQGLQFLFEYFSETQRNKGNFPGRFSGRQFSNSRSEMNVSTLELGDSALYLCASSYLPRRAFGHGYTFGSGTRLTVV.

This chain uses TRBV2 with TRBJ2-4, with TRBD1 as a possible D gene (5 bases). Trimming took 7 bases from V and 8 from J, leaving 9 bases between them. The CDR3 extends over 11 amino acids. CDR1 and CDR2 (germline): SNHLY, FYNNEI. The CDR3 region has the DNA TGTGCCAGCAACCAAGGGGACATTCAGTACTTC. Protein sequence: CASNQGDIQYF.

This sequence joins TRBV6-5 and TRBJ1-5, with D unclear. Looked up from germline, CDR1 is MNHEY and CDR2 is SVGAGI. V was clipped by 0 bases and J by 3 bases, with 9 bases between them. There are 15 residues in the CDR3. CDR3 sequence reads: CASSYSGSNNQPQHF. CDR3 DNA: TGTGCCAGCAGTTACTCGGGGTCAAACAATCAGCCCCAGCATTTT.

The rearrangement links TRBV27 to TRBJ1-2; 8 nucleotides line up with TRBD1. Germline lookup yields CDR1 MNHEY and CDR2 SMNVEV (reference sequence). V trimming: 0 bases; J trimming: 8 bases; junction bases outside the gene matches: 8. There are 15 residues in the CDR3. The CDR3: CASSLSRTGRWGYTF. CDR3 DNA sequence: TGTGCCAGCAGTTTATCCCGGACAGGGAGATGGGGCTACACCTTC.